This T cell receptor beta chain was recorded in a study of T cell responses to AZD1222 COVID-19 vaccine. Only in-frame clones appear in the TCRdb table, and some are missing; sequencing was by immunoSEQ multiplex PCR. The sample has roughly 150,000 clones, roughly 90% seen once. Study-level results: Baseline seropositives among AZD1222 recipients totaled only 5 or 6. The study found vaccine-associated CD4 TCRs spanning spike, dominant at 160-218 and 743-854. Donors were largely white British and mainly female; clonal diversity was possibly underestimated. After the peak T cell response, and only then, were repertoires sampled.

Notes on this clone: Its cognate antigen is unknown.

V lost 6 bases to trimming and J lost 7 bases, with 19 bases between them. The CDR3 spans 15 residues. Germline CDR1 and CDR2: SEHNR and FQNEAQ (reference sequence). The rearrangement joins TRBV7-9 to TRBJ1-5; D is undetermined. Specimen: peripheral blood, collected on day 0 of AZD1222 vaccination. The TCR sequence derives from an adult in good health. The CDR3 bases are TGTGCCAGCAGTTCCGGGCCGACATGGGCCCAGCCCCAGCATTTT. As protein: CASSSGPTWAQPQHF.